These T cell receptor beta chains were read from a single sample in a study of T cell clones after liver transplantation. Here immunoSEQ multiplex PCR was the method, and the copy in TCRdb shows in-frame clones only, minus some. The sample consists of roughly 120,000 clones, over 75% of them appearing once. Sequences were derived from CD4+ T cells from blood, sampled 12 months after liver transplant. The source is a human patient who received a liver transplant. Some T cells may have originated in the graft donor. Each CDR3 is given with its conserved first and last residue. The D gene is left open where the match is weak. Size is stated for part of the rows, as once, few or many counts, or as a class when the clone is expanded.

J,D,V,size,length,DNA,CDR3
TRBJ2-7,NA,TRBV11-3,once,13,TGTGCCAGCAGCTCGACACGTACCTACGAGCAGTACTTC,CASSSTRTYEQYF
TRBJ2-5,TRBD1,TRBV10-2,NA,14,TGCGCCAGCACCCGGGGCAGGGGGCTGGAGACCCAGTACTTC,CASTRGRGLETQYF
TRBJ2-7,NA,TRBV25-1,NA,18,TGTGCCAGCAGTGCCACCCCTGTGGGACCCCGGCTCTCCTACGAGCAGTACTTC,CASSATPVGPRLSYEQYF
TRBJ2-1,NA,TRBV5-1,NA,16,TGCGCCAGCAGCTTGGGGACTTTTGGCGCCTACAATGAGCAGTTCTTC,CASSLGTFGAYNEQFF
TRBJ2-7,TRBD2,TRBV4-1,NA,16,TGCGCCAGCAGCCACCCGCTGGGAGGGGAGGCGTACGAGCAGTACTTC,CASSHPLGGEAYEQYF
TRBJ2-1,TRBD1,TRBV9,NA,17,TGTGCCAGCAGCGAGACAGGGGGGCTAGGACCTTACAATGAGCAGTTCTTC,CASSETGGLGPYNEQFF
TRBJ2-1,NA,TRBV7-2,NA,15,TGTGCCAGCAGCTTAGGATTTCGGGGACACAATGAGCAGTTCTTC,CASSLGFRGHNEQFF
TRBJ2-1,NA,TRBV25-1,NA,16,TGTGCCAGCAGTGAATTGACGGGGGCAGGCTACAATGAGCAGTTCTTC,CASSELTGAGYNEQFF
TRBJ1-5,NA,TRBV28,NA,14,TGTGCCAGCAGTTTGAGACGGTTAAATCAGCCCCAGCATTTT,CASSLRRLNQPQHF
TRBJ2-1,TRBD2,TRBV28,NA,14,TGTGCCAGCAGTTTAGCGGGAGGGTACAATGAGCAGTTCTTC,CASSLAGGYNEQFF
TRBJ2-1,NA,TRBV10-1,NA,18,TGCGCCAGCAGTGAGTCGACTCGTGGCCCCCCGGGGTACAATGAGCAGTTCTTC,CASSESTRGPPGYNEQFF
TRBJ1-3,NA,TRBV6-5,once,16,TGTGCCAGCAGTTACTCAAGGGGGAGTACTGGAAACACCATATATTTT,CASSYSRGSTGNTIYF